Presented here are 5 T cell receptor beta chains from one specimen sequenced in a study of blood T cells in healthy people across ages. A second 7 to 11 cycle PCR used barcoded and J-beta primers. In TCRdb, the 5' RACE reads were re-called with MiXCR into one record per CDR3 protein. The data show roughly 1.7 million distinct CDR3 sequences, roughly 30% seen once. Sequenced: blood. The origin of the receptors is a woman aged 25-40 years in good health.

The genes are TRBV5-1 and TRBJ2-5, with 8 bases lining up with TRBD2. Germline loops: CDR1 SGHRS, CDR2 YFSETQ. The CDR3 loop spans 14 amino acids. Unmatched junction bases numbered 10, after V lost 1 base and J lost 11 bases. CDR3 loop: CASSLSGGWSEQYF. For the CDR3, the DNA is TGCGCCAGCAGCTTGAGCGGGGGATGGAGTGAGCAGTACTTC.

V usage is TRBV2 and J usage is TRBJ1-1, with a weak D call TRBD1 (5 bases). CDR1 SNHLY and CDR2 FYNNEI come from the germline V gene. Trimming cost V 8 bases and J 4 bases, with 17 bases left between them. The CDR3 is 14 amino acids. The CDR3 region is CASDPQLGGTEAFF. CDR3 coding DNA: TGTGCCAGCGATCCCCAACTTGGGGGCACTGAAGCTTTCTTT.

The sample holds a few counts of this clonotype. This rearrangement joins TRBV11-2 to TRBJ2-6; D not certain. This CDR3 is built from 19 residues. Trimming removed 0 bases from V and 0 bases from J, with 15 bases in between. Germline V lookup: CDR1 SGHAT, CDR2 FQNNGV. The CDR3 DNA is TGTGCCAGCAGCTTAGAGGTATCTCCGGCTATCTCTGGGGCCAACGTCCTGACTTTC. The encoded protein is CASSLEVSPAISGANVLTF.

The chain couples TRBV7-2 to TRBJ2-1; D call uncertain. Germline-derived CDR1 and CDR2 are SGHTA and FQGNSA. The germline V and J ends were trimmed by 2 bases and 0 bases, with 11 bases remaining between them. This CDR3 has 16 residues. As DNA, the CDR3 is TGTGCCAGCAGCTTAATGGGGTCGAGCTCCTACAATGAGCAGTTCTTC. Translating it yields CASSLMGSSSYNEQFF.

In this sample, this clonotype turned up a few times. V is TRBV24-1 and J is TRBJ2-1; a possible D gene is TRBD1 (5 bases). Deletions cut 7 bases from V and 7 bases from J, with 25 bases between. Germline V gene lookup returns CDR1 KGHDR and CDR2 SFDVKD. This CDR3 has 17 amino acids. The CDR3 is CATSQPTGQGNLNEQFF. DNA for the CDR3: TGTGCCACCAGCCAGCCCACCGGGCAGGGCAACCTGAATGAGCAGTTCTTC.